The 24 T cell receptor beta chains reported below all come from one sample, sequenced in a study of monozygotic twins with inflammatory bowel disease. TCRdb re-called the 5' RACE reads, yielding one record per CDR3 amino acid sequence without DNA. The specimen's table records a few hundred thousand distinct CDR3 sequences. The sequenced material came from blood. All receptors derive from a human donor with ulcerative colitis or Crohn's disease, or a healthy co-twin of an affected twin (not recorded which).

The chain joins TRBV15 to TRBJ1-2; TCRdb outputs TRBD1, but without DNA this stays unchecked. There are 16 residues in the CDR3. The germline V gene encodes CDR1 LNHNV and CDR2 YYDKDF (reference sequence). Here the CDR3 reads CATSRAGTGRTYGYTF.

This sequence joins TRBV20-1 and TRBJ2-2; TCRdb's assignment of TRBD1 cannot be checked, as there is no DNA. This CDR3 has 15 amino acids. CDR1 is DFQATT, CDR2 SNEGSKA, per germline (reference sequence). This chain's CDR3 is CSAIPGQPNTGELFF.

J is TRBJ2-7 and V is TRBV27; the TCRdb D gene call, TRBD1, has no DNA to confirm it. The V gene's germline CDR1 is MNHEY and CDR2 SMNVEV (reference sequence). The CDR3 extends over 15 amino acids. This CDR3 reads CASSSRQGLPYEQYF.

This chain links TRBV3-1 with TRBJ2-5; without DNA, the TCRdb call of TRBD2 cannot be checked. This CDR3 spans 19 amino acids. Germline V gene sequence: CDR1 LGHDT, CDR2 YNNKEL (reference sequence). CDR3 loop: CASSQERLAGAGYQETQYF.

The chain links TRBV7-2 to TRBJ2-7; the D call of TRBD2 rests on TCRdb alone, since no DNA is present to check it. The CDR3 is 13 amino acids. CDR1 and CDR2 (germline): SGHTA, FQGNSA. This CDR3 is CASSTGLPYEQYF.

The chain has TRBV20-1 and TRBJ2-5; TCRdb's D gene call, TRBD1, goes unchecked for lack of DNA. The CDR3 is 14 residues long. The germline V gene encodes CDR1 DFQATT and CDR2 SNEGSKA (reference sequence). CDR3 sequence: CSARTARIRETQYF.

This chain uses TRBV13 with TRBJ2-3; lacking DNA, the TRBD2 call made by TCRdb goes unchecked. There are 15 residues in the CDR3. The germline gives CDR1 PRHDT, CDR2 FYEKMQ (reference sequence). CDR3 region: CASSSTGTPTDTQYF.

The chain carries TRBV11-2 and TRBJ2-3; TCRdb names TRBD2, which stays unverified in the absence of DNA. This CDR3 region has 17 residues. Per the germline V gene, CDR1 is SGHAT and CDR2 is FQNNGV. The CDR3 sequence is CASSLAPRGGSTDTQYF.

The rearrangement links TRBV7-9 to TRBJ1-2; TCRdb's D gene call, TRBD1, goes unchecked for lack of DNA. This CDR3 region has 14 residues. Germline V lookup: CDR1 SEHNR, CDR2 FQNEAQ (reference sequence). This CDR3 reads CASSLLEGNYGYTF.

The J gene is TRBJ1-3, the V gene TRBV30. Germline-derived CDR1 and CDR2 are GTSNPN and SVGIG (reference sequence). This CDR3 is 13 amino acids long. The CDR3 sequence: CAWSRGSGNTIYF.

The chain uses TRBV29-1 and TRBJ2-7; no DNA is available, so the TRBD2 call from TCRdb remains unchecked. CDR1 and CDR2 (germline): SQVTM, ANQGSEA. The CDR3 totals 15 residues. The CDR3 sequence: CSVEDGGRTHYEQYF.

V is TRBV4-3 and J is TRBJ2-1; TCRdb designates TRBD2, a call that cannot be tested without DNA. Germline V gene data show CDR1 as LGHNA and CDR2 as YSLEER. The CDR3 spans 15 residues. The chain's CDR3 is CASSQDPSGGNEQFF.

The chain has TRBV15 and TRBJ1-3. Germline CDR1 is LNHNV and CDR2 is YYDKDF (reference sequence). This CDR3 region has 13 residues. CDR3 region: CATSRFSGNTIYF.

The genes are TRBV19 and TRBJ2-1; the TCRdb D gene call, TRBD1, has no DNA to confirm it. This CDR3 is built from 18 residues. Per germline, CDR1 LNHDA and CDR2 SQIVND (reference sequence). This CDR3 reads CASSAPSEVLRGPGEQFF.

This chain uses TRBV7-9 with TRBJ1-4. In germline, CDR1 is SEHNR, CDR2 FQNEAQ (reference sequence). This CDR3 has 14 residues. The CDR3 sequence is CASSLQPTNEKLFF.

The chain is built from TRBV5-4 and TRBJ2-5; the D call of TRBD2 rests on TCRdb alone, since no DNA is present to check it. The germline V gene has CDR1 SGHNT and CDR2 YYREEE (reference sequence). The CDR3 loop spans 16 amino acids. CDR3 sequence reads: CASSATSGGAWETQYF.

V is TRBV5-1 and J is TRBJ2-1; TCRdb selects TRBD2, and the lack of DNA leaves this call unchecked. CDR3 length: 15 amino acids. Germline V gene data show CDR1 as SGHRS and CDR2 as YFSETQ. The CDR3: CASHPGLSSYNEQFF.

This sequence joins TRBV6-2 or TRBV6-3 and TRBJ1-1. The CDR3 spans 16 residues. Germline V gene data show CDR1 as MNHEY and CDR2 as SVGEGT. CDR3 sequence: CASSYSGPFMNTEAFF.

The chain is built from TRBV18 and TRBJ1-3. Germline CDR1 and CDR2: KGHSH and LQKENI. The CDR3 consists of 17 residues. The CDR3 loop is CASSPRAVTDSGNTIYF.

The rearrangement uses TRBV18 and TRBJ2-2; TCRdb's assignment of TRBD1 cannot be checked, as there is no DNA. CDR3 length: 13 amino acids. From germline, CDR1 is KGHSH and CDR2 LQKENI. The CDR3 sequence: CASGSRVGGELFF.

The chain uses TRBV4-2 and TRBJ2-5; lacking DNA, the TRBD1 call made by TCRdb goes unchecked. The CDR3 has 14 amino acids. CDR1 and CDR2 from the germline V gene are LGHNA and YNFKEQ. The CDR3 reads CASSPPGQGRTQYF.

This chain links TRBV7-2 with TRBJ1-5; TCRdb indicates TRBD1, and absent DNA this call remains unverified. The CDR3 has 16 amino acids. Germline CDR1 reads SGHTA; CDR2 reads FQGNSA. The CDR3 reads CASSSPGRTGGQPQHF.

The V and J genes are TRBV20-1 and TRBJ2-3. This CDR3 comprises 11 residues. CDR1 and CDR2 from the germline V gene are DFQATT and SNEGSKA (reference sequence). CDR3 protein: CSAKNTDTQYF.

The CDR3 region is CASSLSGGALETQYF. The chain is built from TRBV12-3 or TRBV12-4 and TRBJ2-5; there is no DNA to check the TCRdb D call of TRBD1. The CDR3 consists of 15 residues.